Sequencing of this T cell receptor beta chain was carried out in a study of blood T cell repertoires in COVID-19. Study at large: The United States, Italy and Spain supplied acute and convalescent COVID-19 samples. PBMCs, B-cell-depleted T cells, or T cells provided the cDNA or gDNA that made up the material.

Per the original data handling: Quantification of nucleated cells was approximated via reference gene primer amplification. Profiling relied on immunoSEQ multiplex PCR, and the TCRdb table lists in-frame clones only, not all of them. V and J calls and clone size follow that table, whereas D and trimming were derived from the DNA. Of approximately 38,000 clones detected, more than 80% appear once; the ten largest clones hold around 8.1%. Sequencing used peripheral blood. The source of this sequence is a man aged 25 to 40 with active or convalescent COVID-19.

The CDR3 DNA reads TGCGCCAGCAGCTTGGCCGGGAAGCGGGGGGTGACCTACGAGCAGTACTTC. Its protein product is CASSLAGKRGVTYEQYF. The chain couples TRBV5-1 to TRBJ2-7; 9 bases agree with TRBD2. Germline CDR1 SGHRS, CDR2 YFSETQ. J was trimmed by 2 bases and V by 0 bases; bases with no gene match: 9. The CDR3 loop spans 17 amino acids.